This T cell receptor (beta chain) originates from a study of T cell responses to AZD1222 COVID-19 vaccine. The V segment lost 3 bases and the J segment 1 base; nucleotides outside the gene matches: 5. The CDR3 is 16 amino acids. In germline, CDR1 is KGHSH, CDR2 LQKENI. Method: immunoSEQ multiplex PCR; TCRdb's copy keeps in-frame clones and lacks some. The sample consists of 250,000 to 300,000 clones, 90% to 95% of them appearing once. Study-wide results and caveats: Possibly, clonal diversity was underestimated; donors were largely white British and included more females. Spike as a whole was targeted by vaccine-associated CD4 TCRs, dominant at 160-218 and 743-854. Spike-specific TCR breadth and depth both grew after two AZD1222 doses.

As concerns this clone: Its antigen is not known.

This chain links TRBV18 with TRBJ2-7, with 11 bases aligning to TRBD2. Sample: peripheral blood, taken 28 days after the second AZD1222 dose. The sequence was obtained from an adult who received the AZD1222 COVID-19 vaccine. As DNA, the CDR3 is TGTGCCAGCTCACCTACGACTAGCGGGGCTTCCTACGAGCAGTACTTC. Its protein is CASSPTTSGASYEQYF. The full variable domain, with the rest looked up from reference TRBV18 and TRBJ2-7, is NAGVMQNPRHLVRRRGQEARLRCSPMKGHSHVYWYRQLPEEGLKFMVYLQKENIIDESGMPKERFSAEFPKEGPSILRIQQVVRGDSAAYFCASSPTTSGASYEQYFGPGTRLTVT.